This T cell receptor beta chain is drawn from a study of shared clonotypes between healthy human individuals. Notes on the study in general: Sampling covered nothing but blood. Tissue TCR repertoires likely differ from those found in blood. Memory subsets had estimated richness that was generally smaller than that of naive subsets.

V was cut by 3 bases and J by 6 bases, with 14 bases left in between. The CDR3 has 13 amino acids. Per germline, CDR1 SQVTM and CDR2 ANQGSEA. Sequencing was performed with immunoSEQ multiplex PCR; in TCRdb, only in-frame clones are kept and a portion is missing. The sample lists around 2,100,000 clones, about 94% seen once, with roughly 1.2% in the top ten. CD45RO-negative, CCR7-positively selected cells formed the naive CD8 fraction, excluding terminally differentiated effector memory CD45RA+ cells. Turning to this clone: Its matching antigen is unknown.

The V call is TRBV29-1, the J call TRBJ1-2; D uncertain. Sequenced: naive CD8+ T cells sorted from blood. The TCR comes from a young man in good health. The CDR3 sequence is CSVEGNLHNGYTF. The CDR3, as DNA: TGCAGCGTTGAGGGAAACCTTCATAATGGCTACACCTTC.